These T cell receptor beta chains were read from a single sample in a study of blood T cell repertoires in COVID-19. Some clones are missing from TCRdb's copy, which holds only in-frame ones; the method was immunoSEQ multiplex PCR. Among around 250,000 clones listed, nearly 90% were seen once. Source material: peripheral blood. These TCRs come from a woman aged 40 to 50 who had recovered from COVID-19. CDR3s leave out the opening cysteine and the closing phenylalanine or tryptophan.

J: TRBJ1-2
V: TRBV9
CDR3: ASSSRSGTNYGYT

J: TRBJ1-6
V: TRBV27
CDR3: ASSYGTGGNDSPLH

J: TRBJ1-2
V: TRBV4-3
CDR3: ASSQDPLYGYT

J: TRBJ1-2
V: TRBV11-2
CDR3: ASSPRQDPYYGYT

J: TRBJ2-1
V: TRBV7-9
CDR3: ASSSPGSSYNEQF

J: TRBJ1-1
V: TRBV19
CDR3: ASNEGSRGRTEAF

J: TRBJ1-3
V: TRBV7-2
CDR3: ASSLAAGRDTIY

J: TRBJ1-6
V: TRBV5-1
CDR3: ASSNEPGQLNSPLH

J: TRBJ1-5
V: TRBV7-3
CDR3: ASSPDRRNQPQH

J: TRBJ2-1
V: TRBV6-1
CDR3: ASSDSLYNEQF

J: TRBJ1-4
V: TRBV15
CDR3: ATSGGQGNEKLF

J: TRBJ2-7
V: TRBV2
CDR3: ASTGLGYEQY

J: TRBJ2-3
V: TRBV5-1
CDR3: ASSLALAGDTDTQY

J: TRBJ2-1
V: TRBV6-5
CDR3: ASARTGGEDEQF

J: TRBJ2-7
V: TRBV2
CDR3: ASSVRGPAYEQY

J: TRBJ1-3
V: TRBV5-1
CDR3: ASSWLDRGNTIY

J: TRBJ2-1
V: TRBV14
CDR3: ASSQLQGSNEQF

J: TRBJ1-2
V: TRBV5-6
CDR3: ASSLDPTGALNYGYT

J: TRBJ2-7
V: TRBV28
CDR3: ASSSSLGQGNFHEQY

J: TRBJ1-1
V: TRBV11-2
CDR3: ASSLARGGGTEAF

J: TRBJ2-3
V: TRBV2
CDR3: ASKNEGASGDTQY

J: TRBJ1-1
V: TRBV11-2
CDR3: ASSRTGGWEAF

J: TRBJ2-6
V: TRBV18
CDR3: ASSPFEGAVSGANVLT

J: TRBJ2-3
V: TRBV10-3
CDR3: AISLLGGSSTDTQY

J: TRBJ2-3
V: TRBV27
CDR3: ASRPRGTSERPTDTQY

J: TRBJ2-7
V: TRBV6-5
CDR3: ASSYNGQGTYEQY

J: TRBJ2-1
V: TRBV6-2/TRBV6-3
CDR3: ASSSDRLAGGNEQF

J: TRBJ2-4
V: TRBV6-5
CDR3: ASSYSRTIAKNIQY

J: TRBJ1-2
V: TRBV3-1/TRBV3-2
CDR3: ASSSYRRYGYT

J: TRBJ2-2
V: TRBV24-1
CDR3: ATSDPATSGGVSGPGELF

J: TRBJ1-2
V: TRBV2
CDR3: ASSEAPVYGYT

J: TRBJ1-3
V: TRBV5-6
CDR3: ASSQQGPPGNTIY

J: TRBJ2-1
V: TRBV7-7
CDR3: ASSLRAGTGPYNEQF

J: TRBJ2-3
V: TRBV6-5
CDR3: ASRSTSGRSDTQY

J: TRBJ2-5
V: TRBV6-2/TRBV6-3
CDR3: ASSYHLLAGGPRQETQY

J: TRBJ1-2
V: TRBV29-1
CDR3: SVGTEGYT

J: TRBJ1-2
V: TRBV12-3/TRBV12-4
CDR3: ASRTGSGYT

J: TRBJ1-2
V: TRBV29-1
CDR3: SVGEAGPYYGYT

J: TRBJ1-5
V: TRBV2
CDR3: ASSEPGTNQPQH

J: TRBJ1-1
V: TRBV12-3/TRBV12-4
CDR3: ASSFQLNTEAF